This T cell receptor (beta chain) was profiled in a study of blood T cell repertoires in COVID-19. Study-wide context: The cDNA or gDNA used as material had been derived from T cells, B-cell-depleted T cells, or PBMCs.

In the original workflow: Researchers report that nucleated cell counts were estimated from reference gene primer amplification. Using immunoSEQ multiplex PCR, the repertoire was profiled, and TCRdb retains in-frame clones only, with some absent. From that table come the V and J calls and clone size; the DNA was used to work out D and trimming. Among some 17,000 clones listed, over 70% were seen once. The germline V gene encodes CDR1 SNHLY and CDR2 FYNNEI. The CDR3 runs 12 residues. V lost 9 bases, J lost 4 bases, and 12 bases lay in between. The source material was peripheral blood. This receptor was taken from a man older than 75 with acute or convalescent COVID-19. V and J are TRBV2 and TRBJ1-1; the D gene is possibly TRBD1 (6 bases). CDR3 bases: TGTGCCAGACGACAGGCTGGCACTGAAGCTTTCTTT. This gives the protein CARRQAGTEAFF.